The rows below give T cell receptor beta chains drawn from one sample of a study of T-cell memory formation after mild COVID-19. Each CDR3 protein is one row after TCRdb ran MiXCR on the 5' RACE reads. Of approximately 350,000 distinct CDR3 sequences in the sample, about an eighth were seen once. The material sequenced was PBMCs or a T cell subset sorted from them (not recorded which). These receptors all come from a man younger than 30 who had mild COVID-19 (a few samples of this study predate the infection). Cell type and time point are not known. CDR3s include the opening cysteine and the closing phenylalanine or tryptophan. A D gene is named only where the DNA matches it firmly. Size values are once, few and many counts, or a class for expanded clones, and some rows have none.

TRBJ1-2 | TRBV6-6 | . | TRBD1 | CASSWATGGDGYTF | TGTGCCAGCAGTTGGGCTACAGGGGGCGATGGCTACACCTTC
TRBJ2-1 | TRBV10-2 | . | TRBD2 | CATQRLAGEDEQFF | TGCGCCACTCAGAGACTAGCGGGGGAGGATGAGCAGTTCTTC
TRBJ1-1 | TRBV5-1 | . | . | CASSSPQGNTEAFF | TGCGCCAGCAGCTCCCCACAGGGGAACACTGAAGCTTTCTTT
TRBJ2-7 | TRBV7-3 | . | TRBD2 | CASSPEGWAGVYEQYF | TGTGCCAGCAGCCCCGAAGGGTGGGCGGGGGTCTACGAGCAGTACTTC
TRBJ2-1 | TRBV7-2 | . | . | CASSLVGVYNEQFF | TGTGCCAGCAGCTTAGTGGGTGTCTACAATGAGCAGTTCTTC
TRBJ2-5 | TRBV5-1 | few | . | CASGAGVVETQYF | TGCGCCAGCGGTGCAGGGGTAGTAGAGACCCAGTACTTC
TRBJ1-5 | TRBV27 | few | . | CASSLGTDVRPQHF | TGTGCCAGCAGTTTAGGCACGGACGTACGGCCCCAGCATTTT
TRBJ1-2 | TRBV7-8 | few | . | CASSIRRDAPNYGYTF | TGTGCCAGCAGCATTAGGAGGGATGCGCCGAACTATGGCTACACCTTC
TRBJ2-3 | TRBV25-1 | . | TRBD1 | CASSGGTGVWDTQYF | TGTGCCAGCAGTGGCGGGACAGGGGTTTGGGATACGCAGTATTTT
TRBJ2-2 | TRBV5-1 | . | . | CASSPPWGDQNTGELFF | TGCGCCAGCAGCCCACCCTGGGGGGACCAGAACACCGGGGAGCTGTTTTTT
TRBJ2-3 | TRBV12-3/TRBV12-4 | . | TRBD2 | CASSRRNLAGGPDTQYF | TGTGCCAGCAGCCGTCGTAATTTAGCGGGGGGGCCAGATACGCAGTATTTT
TRBJ2-3 | TRBV5-4 | . | TRBD2 | CASRASGGRSTDTQYF | TGTGCCAGCCGGGCTAGCGGGGGGCGCAGCACAGATACGCAGTATTTT
TRBJ2-3 | TRBV10-2 | few | TRBD2 | CATTWTSGTDTQYF | TGCGCCACCACTTGGACTAGCGGTACAGATACGCAGTATTTT
TRBJ1-1 | TRBV5-1 | many | . | CASSLDNSPEAFF | TGCGCCAGCAGCTTGGATAACAGCCCAGAAGCTTTCTTT
TRBJ1-1 | TRBV6-5 | . | . | CASSYMEGRRTEAFF | TGTGCCAGCAGTTACATGGAGGGGAGGAGAACTGAAGCTTTCTTT
TRBJ2-3 | TRBV18 | . | TRBD2 | CASSRLAGGLGTDTQYF | TGTGCCAGCTCACGACTAGCGGGGGGGCTAGGCACAGATACGCAGTATTTT
TRBJ2-3 | TRBV29-1 | few | . | CSVARGPTDTQYF | TGCAGCGTTGCCCGGGGGCCGACAGATACGCAGTATTTT
TRBJ1-1 | TRBV6-1 | . | TRBD1 | CASSLSGTGVMGAFF | TGTGCCAGCAGTCTATCCGGGACAGGGGTAATGGGAGCTTTCTTT
TRBJ2-2 | TRBV4-3 | . | TRBD2 | CASSHFWRGGETGELFF | TGCGCCAGCAGCCACTTCTGGCGGGGGGGAGAGACCGGGGAGCTGTTTTTT
TRBJ2-2 | TRBV20-1 | . | TRBD1 | CSATPGQKNAGELFF | TGCAGTGCTACTCCGGGACAGAAGAACGCCGGGGAGCTGTTTTTT
TRBJ2-5 | TRBV7-8 | . | . | CASSLQTVLGPQETQYF | TGTGCCAGCAGCTTACAGACAGTTCTTGGTCCGCAAGAGACCCAGTACTTC
TRBJ2-1 | TRBV7-2 | few | . | CASTLAWGSYNEQFF | TGTGCCAGCACCTTAGCGTGGGGGAGCTACAATGAGCAGTTCTTC
TRBJ1-2 | TRBV5-5 | . | . | CASSLVDGTFYGYTF | TGTGCCAGCAGCTTGGTGGACGGAACATTCTATGGCTACACCTTC
TRBJ1-1 | TRBV6-6 | few | . | CASRGDLNTEAFF | TGTGCCAGCAGGGGGGACCTGAACACTGAAGCTTTCTTT
TRBJ2-7 | TRBV4-1 | few | TRBD1 | CASSAQGAAYEQYF | TGCGCCAGCAGCGCACAGGGGGCCGCCTACGAGCAGTACTTC
TRBJ2-1 | TRBV10-3 | . | TRBD2 | CAISDRTSGGNEQFF | TGTGCCATCAGTGATCGGACTAGCGGTGGGAATGAGCAGTTCTTC
TRBJ2-7 | TRBV5-1 | few | . | CASSSLLPAEQYF | TGCGCCAGCAGCTCTTTATTACCAGCCGAGCAGTACTTC
TRBJ2-1 | TRBV20-1 | few | . | CSAREGVSYNEQFF | TGCAGTGCTAGAGAGGGCGTATCCTACAATGAGCAGTTCTTC
TRBJ2-3 | TRBV5-1 | . | . | CASSLVGRTPKSTDTQYF | TGCGCCAGCAGCTTGGTCGGACGGACCCCTAAAAGCACAGATACGCAGTATTTT